This is a list of T cell receptor beta chains from one sample in a study of OX40 agonist ivuxolimab in advanced cancers. Method: immunoSEQ multiplex PCR; TCRdb's copy keeps in-frame clones and lacks some. This repertoire shows tens of thousands of clones, around 83% found once; its top ten account for roughly 0.4%. The sample here was CD4+ or CD8+ T cells sorted from blood, taken in a trial of the OX40 agonist ivuxolimab. Every receptor here comes from an adult with an advanced solid tumor such as melanoma, head and neck, liver or kidney cancer. The CDR3 runs from the conserved cysteine through the conserved F or W. Each record gives: J gene, D gene, clone size, V gene, CDR3 protein, CDR3 DNA. The D gene is left open where the match is weak. Clone size is shown for a subset of rows, as once, few, many or a class of expanded clone.

J: TRBJ2-1; D: .; size: .; V: TRBV4-3; CDR3: CASSQDKVPPNEQFF; DNA: TGCGCCAGCAGCCAAGATAAGGTTCCGCCCAATGAGCAGTTCTTC
J: TRBJ1-5; D: .; size: .; V: TRBV7-2; CDR3: CASSFRDINQPQHF; DNA: TGTGCCAGCAGCTTCCGGGACATTAATCAGCCCCAGCATTTT
J: TRBJ1-2; D: .; size: once; V: TRBV7-8; CDR3: CASSYFPQGGYTF; DNA: TGTGCCAGCAGCTATTTCCCACAAGGAGGCTACACCTTC
J: TRBJ2-5; D: .; size: .; V: TRBV11-2; CDR3: CASSPVGGRETQYF; DNA: TGTGCCAGCAGCCCCGTCGGGGGGCGGGAGACCCAGTACTTC
J: TRBJ1-6; D: TRBD1; size: .; V: TRBV19; CDR3: CASSDRGNSPLHF; DNA: TGTGCCTCCTCGGACAGGGGTAATTCACCCCTCCACTTT
J: TRBJ1-3; D: .; size: .; V: TRBV9; CDR3: CASSVASLPGRGASNTIYF; DNA: TGTGCCAGCAGCGTAGCGTCGCTCCCGGGCCGAGGGGCTTCAAACACCATATATTTT
J: TRBJ2-3; D: TRBD1; size: .; V: TRBV5-3; CDR3: CASSLTGSDTQYF; DNA: TGTGCCAGCAGCTTGACAGGGAGTGATACGCAGTATTTT
J: TRBJ1-1; D: .; size: few; V: TRBV2; CDR3: CASSAEGRNTEAFF; DNA: TGTGCCAGCAGTGCTGAGGGCCGGAACACTGAAGCTTTCTTT
J: TRBJ2-7; D: TRBD2; size: .; V: TRBV6-5; CDR3: CASSTSGRSYEQYF; DNA: TGTGCCAGCAGCACTAGCGGGAGGTCCTACGAGCAGTACTTC
J: TRBJ1-1; D: .; size: .; V: TRBV6-1; CDR3: CASIGTEAFF; DNA: TGTGCCAGCATCGGGACTGAAGCTTTCTTT
J: TRBJ2-7; D: .; size: .; V: TRBV28; CDR3: CASSSYPEQYF; DNA: TGTGCCAGCAGTTCCTACCCCGAGCAGTACTTC
J: TRBJ1-6; D: .; size: once; V: TRBV5-1; CDR3: CASSRQGSYNSPLHF; DNA: TGCGCCAGCAGCCGCCAGGGGTCCTATAATTCACCCCTCCACTTT
J: TRBJ2-6; D: .; size: .; V: TRBV29-1; CDR3: CSVASSSGANVLTF; DNA: TGCAGCGTTGCATCGAGCTCTGGGGCCAACGTCCTGACTTTC
J: TRBJ2-3; D: TRBD1; size: .; V: TRBV6-5; CDR3: CASSFGQGTTDTQYF; DNA: TGTGCCAGCAGCTTCGGACAGGGGACAACAGATACGCAGTATTTT
J: TRBJ1-2; D: TRBD1; size: .; V: TRBV6-6; CDR3: CASSPRDRVGYTF; DNA: TGTGCCAGCAGCCCACGGGACAGGGTCGGCTACACCTTC
J: TRBJ1-1; D: TRBD1; size: .; V: TRBV5-1; CDR3: CASRQGRVNTEAFF; DNA: TGCGCCAGCAGACAGGGGAGAGTGAACACTGAAGCTTTCTTT
J: TRBJ2-7; D: .; size: .; V: TRBV28; CDR3: CASSLRVGGGTNEQYF; DNA: TGTGCCAGCAGTCTCAGGGTGGGAGGGGGCACCAACGAGCAGTACTTC
J: TRBJ1-5; D: .; size: .; V: TRBV18; CDR3: CASSQGTGGLQPQHF; DNA: TGTGCCAGCTCACAAGGCACGGGGGGGCTTCAGCCCCAGCATTTT
J: TRBJ1-5; D: .; size: .; V: TRBV2; CDR3: CASSEAEAIHQPQHF; DNA: TGTGCCAGCAGTGAAGCAGAGGCGATTCATCAGCCCCAGCATTTT
J: TRBJ1-5; D: .; size: .; V: TRBV7-8; CDR3: CASSSLRTVLNQPQHF; DNA: TGTGCCAGCAGCTCTCTTCGGACAGTTCTCAATCAGCCCCAGCATTTT
J: TRBJ2-3; D: TRBD1; size: .; V: TRBV10-3; CDR3: CAISEQPGQGGTDTQYF; DNA: TGTGCCATCAGTGAGCAACCGGGACAGGGCGGCACAGATACGCAGTATTTT
J: TRBJ1-5; D: .; size: .; V: TRBV7-2; CDR3: CASSLVSQGQPQHF; DNA: TGTGCCAGCAGCTTAGTTTCACAGGGCCAGCCCCAGCATTTT
J: TRBJ1-1; D: TRBD1; size: .; V: TRBV2; CDR3: CASRFSTGGTEAFF; DNA: TGTGCCAGCAGGTTCTCTACAGGGGGGACTGAAGCTTTCTTT
J: TRBJ2-1; D: TRBD2; size: .; V: TRBV7-2; CDR3: CASTRTSDFNEQFF; DNA: TGTGCCAGCACCAGGACTAGCGATTTCAATGAGCAGTTCTTC
J: TRBJ1-1; D: .; size: .; V: TRBV7-9; CDR3: CASSPQGYTEAFF; DNA: TGTGCCAGCAGCCCTCAGGGGTACACTGAAGCTTTCTTT
J: TRBJ2-5; D: .; size: few; V: TRBV5-1; CDR3: CASSLEGRLQETQYF; DNA: TGCGCCAGCAGCTTGGAGGGCAGACTACAAGAGACCCAGTACTTC
J: TRBJ2-4; D: .; size: .; V: TRBV6-1; CDR3: CASTRSALAKNIQYF; DNA: TGTGCCAGCACTAGATCAGCGCTAGCCAAAAACATTCAGTACTTC